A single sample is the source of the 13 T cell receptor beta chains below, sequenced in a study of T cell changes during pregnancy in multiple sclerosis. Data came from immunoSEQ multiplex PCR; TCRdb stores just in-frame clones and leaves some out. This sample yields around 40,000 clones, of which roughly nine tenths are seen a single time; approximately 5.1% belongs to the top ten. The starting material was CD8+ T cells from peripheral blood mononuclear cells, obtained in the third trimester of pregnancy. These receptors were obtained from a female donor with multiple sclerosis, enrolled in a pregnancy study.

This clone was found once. The CDR3 nucleotides read TGTGCCAGCAGCTTGTGGGGGGAATCCTACAATGAGCAGTTCTTC. It encodes CASSLWGESYNEQFF. The rearrangement joins TRBV5-4 to TRBJ2-1, with D possibly TRBD2 on 6 matching bases. V was clipped by 1 base and J by 1 base, with 9 bases between them. CDR3 length equals 15 residues. In germline, CDR1 is SGHNT, CDR2 YYREEE (reference sequence). The variable domain in full, with the rest retrieved from reference TRBV5-4 and TRBJ2-1, is ETGVTQSPTHLIKTRGQQVTLRCSSQSGHNTVSWYQQALGQGPQFIFQYYREEENGRGNFPPRFSGLQFPNYSSELNVNALELDDSALYLCASSLWGESYNEQFFGPGTRLTVL.

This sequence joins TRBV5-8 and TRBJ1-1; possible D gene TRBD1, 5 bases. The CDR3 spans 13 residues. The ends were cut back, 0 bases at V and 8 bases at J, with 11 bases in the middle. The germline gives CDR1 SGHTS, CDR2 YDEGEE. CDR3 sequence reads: CASSLGGPREAFF. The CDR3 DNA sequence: TGTGCCAGCAGCTTGGGGGGCCCGAGGGAAGCTTTCTTT.

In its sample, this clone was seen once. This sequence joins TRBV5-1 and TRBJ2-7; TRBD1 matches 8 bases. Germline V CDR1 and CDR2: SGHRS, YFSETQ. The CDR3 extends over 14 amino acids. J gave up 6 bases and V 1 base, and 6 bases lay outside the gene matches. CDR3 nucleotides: TGCGCCAGCAGCTTGTACCAGGGGGCGCCCGAGCAGTACTTC. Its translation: CASSLYQGAPEQYF.

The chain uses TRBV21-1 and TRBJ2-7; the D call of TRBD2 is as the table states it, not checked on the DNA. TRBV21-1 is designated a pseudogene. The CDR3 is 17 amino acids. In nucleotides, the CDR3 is TGTGCCAGCAGCACACTTCGGACTAGCGGGCATACCTACGAGCAGTACTTC. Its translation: CASSTLRTSGHTYEQYF.

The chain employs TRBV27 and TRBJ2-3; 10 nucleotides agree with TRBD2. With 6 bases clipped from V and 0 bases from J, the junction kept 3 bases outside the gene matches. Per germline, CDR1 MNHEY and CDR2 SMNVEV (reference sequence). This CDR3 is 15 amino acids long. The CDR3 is CASRLAGASTDTQYF. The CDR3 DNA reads TGTGCCAGCAGGCTAGCGGGAGCGAGCACAGATACGCAGTATTTT.

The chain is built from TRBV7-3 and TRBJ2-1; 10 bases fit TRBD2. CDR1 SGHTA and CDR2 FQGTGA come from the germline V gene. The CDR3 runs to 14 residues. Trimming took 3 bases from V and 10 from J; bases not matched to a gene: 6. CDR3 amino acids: CASSFSGTSAEQFF. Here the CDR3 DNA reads TGTGCCAGCAGCTTCTCCGGGACTAGCGCAGAGCAGTTCTTC.

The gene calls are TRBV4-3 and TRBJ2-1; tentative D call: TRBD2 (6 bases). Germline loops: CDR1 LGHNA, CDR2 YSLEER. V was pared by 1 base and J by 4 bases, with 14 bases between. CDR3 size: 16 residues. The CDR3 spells CASSQGAAGWYNEQFF. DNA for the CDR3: TGCGCCAGCAGCCAAGGAGCGGCGGGATGGTACAATGAGCAGTTCTTC.

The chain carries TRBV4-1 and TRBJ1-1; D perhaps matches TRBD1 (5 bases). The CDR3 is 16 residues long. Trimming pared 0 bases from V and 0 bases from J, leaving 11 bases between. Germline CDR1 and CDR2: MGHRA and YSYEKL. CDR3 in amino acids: CASSQETGLLNTEAFF. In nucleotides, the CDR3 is TGCGCCAGCAGCCAAGAAACAGGTCTTTTGAACACTGAAGCTTTCTTT.

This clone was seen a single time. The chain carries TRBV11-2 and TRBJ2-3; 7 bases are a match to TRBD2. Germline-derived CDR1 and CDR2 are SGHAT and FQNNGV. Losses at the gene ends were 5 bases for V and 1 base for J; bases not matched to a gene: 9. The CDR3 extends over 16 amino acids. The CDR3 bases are TGTGCCAGCAGCACCCAGCGGGATAATCGCACAGATACGCAGTATTTT. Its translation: CASSTQRDNRTDTQYF.

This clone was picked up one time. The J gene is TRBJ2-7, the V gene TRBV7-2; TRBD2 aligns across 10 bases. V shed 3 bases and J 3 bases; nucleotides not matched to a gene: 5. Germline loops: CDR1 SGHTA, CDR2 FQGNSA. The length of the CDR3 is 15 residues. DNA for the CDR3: TGTGCCAGCAGCTTTGGGACTAGCGCTTTCTACGAGCAGTACTTC. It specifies CASSFGTSAFYEQYF.

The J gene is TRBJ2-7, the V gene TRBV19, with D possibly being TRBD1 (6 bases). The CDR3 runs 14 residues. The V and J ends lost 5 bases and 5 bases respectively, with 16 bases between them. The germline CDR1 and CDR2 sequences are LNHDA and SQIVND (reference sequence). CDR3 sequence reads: CASSEWGPRDEQYF. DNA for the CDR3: TGTGCCAGTAGTGAGTGGGGGCCTCGCGACGAGCAGTACTTC.

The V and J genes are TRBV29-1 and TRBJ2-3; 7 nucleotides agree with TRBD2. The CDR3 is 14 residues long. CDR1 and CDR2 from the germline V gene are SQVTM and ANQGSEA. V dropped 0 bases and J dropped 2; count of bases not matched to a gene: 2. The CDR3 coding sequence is TGCAGCGTTGAAGAGCGGGAGTTCACAGATACGCAGTATTTT. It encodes CSVEEREFTDTQYF.

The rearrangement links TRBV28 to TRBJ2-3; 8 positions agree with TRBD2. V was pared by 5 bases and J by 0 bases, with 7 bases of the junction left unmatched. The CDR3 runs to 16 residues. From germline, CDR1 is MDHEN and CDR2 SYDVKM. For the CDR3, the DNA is TGTGCCAGCAGTAGTCCACGGGGGGGAAGCACAGATACGCAGTATTTT. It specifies CASSSPRGGSTDTQYF.